The clone carrying this T cell receptor (beta chain) was counted a few times. The target antigen is unknown. The sample originates from a study of post-analysis software for immune sequencing data. Study background: Included courses were relapsing-remitting and secondary progressive multiple sclerosis; progressive-relapsing multiple sclerosis was also included. The study's findings and limits: Strong co-clustering by F measure linked samples that shared a preparation batch. Diversity measured as normalized Chao1 was significantly lower in multiple sclerosis patients than in controls.

TCR beta cDNA libraries included unique molecular identifiers. Approximately 450,000 cDNA molecules were recovered from an input of about 0.9 to 11 million T cells. TCRdb fed the PCR reads into MiXCR, producing one record per CDR3 protein. The sample lists hundreds of thousands of distinct CDR3 sequences, 25% to 30% seen once, with around 0.56% in the top ten. The clonotype comes from a girl aged 10-17 years with multiple sclerosis. The sample was blood.

The CDR3 DNA follows: TGCAGTGCTAGAGGGCCGGGCCCATCCTACGAGCAGTACTTC. Its protein is CSARGPGPSYEQYF. The gene calls are TRBV20-1 and TRBJ2-7, with no clear D. The CDR3 is 14 residues long. CDR1 is DFQATT, CDR2 SNEGSKA, per germline (reference sequence). V was trimmed by 1 base and J by 1 base, leaving 11 bases between them.